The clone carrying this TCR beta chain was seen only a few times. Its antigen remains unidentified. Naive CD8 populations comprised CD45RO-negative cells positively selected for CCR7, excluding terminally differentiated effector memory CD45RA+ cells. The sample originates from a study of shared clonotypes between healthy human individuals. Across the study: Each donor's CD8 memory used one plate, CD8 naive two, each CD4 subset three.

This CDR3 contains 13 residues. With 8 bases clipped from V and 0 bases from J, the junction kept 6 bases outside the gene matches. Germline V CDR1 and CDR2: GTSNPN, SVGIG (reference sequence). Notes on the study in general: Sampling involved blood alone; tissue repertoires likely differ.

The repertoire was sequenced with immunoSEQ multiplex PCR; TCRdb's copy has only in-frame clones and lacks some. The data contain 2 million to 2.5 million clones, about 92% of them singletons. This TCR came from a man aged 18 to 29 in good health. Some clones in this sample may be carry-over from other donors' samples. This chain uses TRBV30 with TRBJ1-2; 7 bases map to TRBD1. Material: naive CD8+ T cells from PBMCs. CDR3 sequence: CAGRDSPNYGYTF. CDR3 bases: TGTGCCGGAAGGGACAGTCCTAACTATGGCTACACCTTC.